These 12 T cell receptor beta chains originate from one sample sequenced in a study of metastatic and nonmetastatic thyroid tumors (TCRdb year 2020). No treatment had been received by any patient before thyroid surgery. Preparation of the library involved PCR. The sequencer listed for this sample is Illumina HiSeq 4000. TCRdb trimmed public reads at Q25 via fastp, called clones via MiXCR and kept in-frame beta chains. Present in this sample are over 30,000 clones, 15% of which were seen just once. The biggest ten clones account for over 15% of the sample. Material: blood. The receptors were gathered from a male donor with papillary thyroid cancer or a benign thyroid nodule (not recorded which). Some clones in this sample may be carry-over from other donors' samples.

This clone was seen ten or more times. As DNA, the CDR3 is TGCGCCAGCAGCCCGGAGGGACTAGCTGGGACCCAGTACTTC. Translating gives CASSPEGLAGTQYF. The chain carries TRBV5-1 and TRBJ2-5; 9 nucleotides agree with TRBD2. The CDR3 has 14 amino acids. The V gene end was trimmed by 4 bases and the J gene end by 7 bases; junction bases not matched to a gene: 8. The germline CDR1 and CDR2 sequences are SGHRS and YFSETQ.

This clone was counted ten times or more. The chain uses TRBV7-9 and TRBJ2-7; D call uncertain. The ends were cut back, 5 bases at V and 6 bases at J, with 8 bases in the middle. Germline assignment: CDR1 SEHNR and CDR2 FQNEAQ (reference sequence). The CDR3 runs to 11 residues. In DNA form, the CDR3 reads TGTGCCAGCAGCGCAAACATCGAGCAGTACTTC. It encodes CASSANIEQYF.

This clone was observed at least ten times. Here the CDR3 reads CAWSSLAWNEQFF. Written as DNA, the CDR3 is TGTGCCTGGAGTAGCCTAGCGTGGAATGAGCAGTTCTTC. The rearrangement links TRBV30 to TRBJ2-1; a weak D match, TRBD2 (6 bases). Germline V gene data show CDR1 as GTSNPN and CDR2 as SVGIG (reference sequence). This CDR3 contains 13 residues. Between the trimmed V and J ends, which lost 2 bases and 7 bases, there was a span of 12 bases.

This clone was seen ten or more times. The chain recombines TRBV2 with TRBJ1-1, with D perhaps TRBD1 (5 bases). The CDR3 totals 14 residues. V lost 7 bases to trimming and J lost 1 base, with 13 bases between them. In germline, CDR1 is SNHLY, CDR2 FYNNEI. DNA for the CDR3: TGTGCCAGCACTCCGGACGGGGGGAACACTGAAGCTTTCTTT. This gives the protein CASTPDGGNTEAFF.

This clone was seen at least ten times. The DNA is left out, because the CDR3 cannot be placed on it with certainty; the CDR3 is given as TCRdb lists it. This chain joins TRBV11-2 and TRBJ2-3; the D call of TRBD2 is as the table states it, not checked on the DNA. Germline V gene lookup returns CDR1 SGHAT and CDR2 FQNNGV. The CDR3 spans 17 amino acids, including both terminal residues. CDR3 sequence reads: CASSNGGVVGPGISRHF.

There are many counts of this clone. The chain is built from TRBV5-1 and TRBJ2-7, with 9 bases lining up with TRBD2. This CDR3 is built from 15 residues. Germline CDR1 SGHRS, CDR2 YFSETQ. Trimming removed 5 bases from V and 6 bases from J; junction bases left unmatched: 12. In DNA form, the CDR3 reads TGCGCCAGCAGAGCGGGAGGCTTTTTGGGAGGCGAGCAGTACTTC. Translating it yields CASRAGGFLGGEQYF.

The chain combines TRBV6-1 with TRBJ1-5, with D uncertain. Germline V CDR1 and CDR2: MNHNS, SASEGT. V lost 1 base to trimming and J lost 7 bases, with 11 bases between them. This CDR3 is 14 amino acids long. CDR3 sequence: CASSEVGVLQPQHF. The CDR3 coding sequence is TGTGCCAGCAGTGAAGTCGGGGTTTTACAGCCCCAGCATTTT.

J is TRBJ2-7 and V is TRBV20-1; TRBD1 agrees at 9 bases. CDR3 length equals 15 residues. The V segment lost 0 bases and the J segment 2 bases; nucleotides outside the gene matches: 5. The germline V gene has CDR1 DFQATT and CDR2 SNEGSKA (reference sequence). CDR3 sequence reads: CSAREGTGYTYEQYF. As DNA, the CDR3 is TGCAGTGCTAGAGAGGGGACAGGGTACACCTACGAGCAGTACTTC.

This clone was counted at least ten times. The sample carries other DNA sequences with the same CDR3. The genes are TRBV14 and TRBJ2-5, with 9 bases fitting TRBD2. This CDR3 comprises 16 residues. The germline V gene has CDR1 SGHDN and CDR2 FVKESK. V trimming: 5 bases; J trimming: 7 bases; junction bases outside the gene matches: 14. CDR3 sequence (DNA): TGTGCCAGCAGCAATCAGCCTAGCGGGATCGGAGGGACCCAGTACTTC. Translation: CASSNQPSGIGGTQYF.

In its sample, this clone was seen many times. One end of the junction is discordant with germline, which a read error may explain. The chain couples TRBV7-7 to TRBJ2-5; D perhaps matches TRBD2 (5 bases). CDR1 SSHAT and CDR2 FNYEAQ come from the germline V gene (reference sequence). The CDR3 extends over 12 amino acids. CDR3 DNA: TGTGCTAGCAGCCCATCGGGGGAGACCCAGTACTTC. It translates to CASSPSGETQYF.

This clone was observed at least ten times. The chain has TRBV10-3 and TRBJ2-1; 7 nucleotides agree with TRBD2. The CDR3 is made up of 13 amino acids. Per germline, CDR1 ENHRY and CDR2 SYGVKD. J gave up 9 bases and V 8 bases, and 10 bases lay outside the gene matches. CDR3 nucleotide sequence: TGTGCCATCCGGGAGGAGACGGACGGTGAGCAGTTCTTC. Its translation: CAIREETDGEQFF.

A word on this clone: It is likely a read error, because the conserved phenylalanine at the end of the CDR3 is missing. The CDR3 DNA follows: TGTGCCGGCAGCGGGGGGCTTGATCAGCCCCAGCATTCT. Amino acids: CAGSGGLDQPQHS. The chain carries TRBV28 and TRBJ1-5; tentatively, D is TRBD1 (6 bases). Per germline, CDR1 MDHEN and CDR2 SYDVKM. The CDR3 extends over 13 amino acids.